This T cell receptor beta chain was sequenced for a study of cytomegalovirus exposure and HLA in healthy donors listed by TCRdb under 2017. About the study as a whole: An earlier analysis of several hundred of the donors reported under 300 Gb of sequence data and 95 million to 120 million unique TCR beta sequences obtained from about 179 million T cells. Approximately 310 gigabases of sequencing data and 70 million to 100 million unique TCR sequences were included in an early release covering around 600 HLA-typed donors. Of the approximately 400 genotyped donors, 70% to 90% were placed in the genetic ancestry cluster associated with self-reported Caucasian donors. The study was designed to test whether signatures of past pathogen exposure could be identified by cataloging public T cell receptors. The T cell repertoires of under 700 subjects were profiled by immunosequencing and related to cytomegalovirus serostatus. Along with the approximately 650-subject first cohort, a separate validation cohort of over 90 different subjects was used. The study combined high-throughput TCR immunosequencing, statistical association of individual TCRs with disease status, and machine learning to predict cytomegalovirus infection status. To study patterns of TCR occurrence, a later analysis re-analyzed previously published TCR beta repertoires from 600 to 750 donors and added high-resolution HLA genotyping. The later analysis used no new phenotypic data to find candidate immune exposures, relying instead on TCR beta sequences and their occurrence across donors. An earlier analysis of some 600 of the donors applied high-throughput TCR beta sequencing to assess whether each TCR beta V gene segment acted as functional or pseudogenic. Donor age, sex, ethnicity and CMV serostatus were compiled together with the repertoire data. Genome-wide SNP genotypes for about 65% of the roughly 670 donors were used in a later genetic analysis, which treated that subset as a discovery cohort. Every discovery cohort repertoire had been produced on one sequencing platform. Class I and class II HLA loci were covered by the typing at four-digit resolution. The number of donors typed differed by locus, with 629-630 for A, B, C, DRB1 and DQB1, roughly 520 for DQA1, nearly 610 for DPA1, and some 450 for DPB1. Because of strong linkage in the cohort, four or five DR-DQ haplotypes were treated as single units for association and clustering. Among 398 genotyped donors of the cohort, an average of roughly 240,000 unique TCR beta nucleotide sequences were sequenced per donor, roughly 18% of them non-productive.

Libraries were made using the immunoSEQ multiplex PCR assay. A mixture of 60 forward primers for TCR Vbeta segments and 13 reverse primers for TCR Jbeta segments was used in the multiplex PCR. The CDR3 region of rearranged TCR beta genes was amplified from genomic DNA with a multiplex PCR assay. Amplified TCR beta libraries were sequenced as 87-base-pair reads on the Illumina HiSeq System. On the authors' methods: In a later analysis, 77 million or so unique TCR beta chains were counted across the 500 to 850 repertoires, and around 10 million of these chains were shared by at least two donors. A nearest-neighbor algorithm error-corrected the raw reads and collapsed the reads into unique sequences, merging closely related sequences to remove PCR and sequencing errors. CDR3 sequences were aligned to IMGT reference sequences to assign V, D and J gene segments. Each retained sequence needed at least a six-nucleotide match to both a V gene segment and a J gene segment. A rearrangement counted as productive if the CDR3 had no stop codons and remained in frame with V and J, and every other rearrangement counted as non-productive. Following IMGT convention, CDR3 was defined as the stretch from the second conserved V-encoded cysteine up to the conserved J-encoded phenylalanine. Sequences without an unambiguous match to a single V gene segment were excluded from the earlier analysis of 450 to 750 of the donors. In an earlier analysis of approximately 590 of the donors, V segments were called functional above 56.7% productive rearrangements and were called segregating when the between-donor standard deviation exceeded 5%. A statistical classification framework was built to diagnose cytomegalovirus status from the catalog of TCR beta chain sequences. In a later analysis, TCR nucleotide sequences were compared against IMGT/GENE-DB human TR gene sequences so that V and J genes could be assigned. A later analysis assigned CDR3 sequences and most-parsimonious VDJ recombination scenarios with the TCRdist pipeline. In a later analysis, each TCR beta chain was defined by its CDR3 amino acid sequence together with its V-gene family, and reads without a unique V-gene family were excluded. As a way to deal with suspected cross-contamination and a sequencing artifact, a later analysis dropped roughly 620 nucleotide sequences that were highly shared and had low generation probability. In a later analysis, a clonal expansion index for each public chain was calculated from normalized within-repertoire ranks of inferred template counts. A later analysis computed generation probabilities with a VDJ recombination model fitted to out-of-frame rearrangements, and checked the results against IGoR. In a later analysis, TCR-TCR, TCR-HLA and TCR-CMV co-occurrence was scored with hypergeometric tests, and a repertoire-size bias correction was applied to TCR pairs. To estimate false discovery rates, a later analysis permuted the HLA or CMV assignments 20 times. In a later analysis, co-occurring TCRs were grouped with DBSCAN, and TCRdist sequence similarity was added when clustering was performed within HLA-allele-positive subsets. For co-occurrence clustering, repertoires with fewer than 30,000 or more than 120,000 public chains were excluded, along with four to six repertoires with anomalous nucleotide sharing. TCRdb obtained this table from immuneACCESS and retained in-frame rearrangements with V and J assigned. These tables miss some clones; where compared with another copy, unresolved V genes account for less than half of the shortfall, and the remainder is unexplained. D and trimming were read from the DNA, whereas the V and J calls and clone size are those reported in that table. The sample contains some 100,000 clones, more than 75% of them found a single time. Of the sample, over 3.5% is held by the ten largest clones.

Of note for this clone: There is no known antigen for this receptor. No much larger clone exists at a distance of one base, and base qualities are not known.

There are 15 amino acids in the CDR3, from cysteine to phenylalanine inclusive. Only the CDR3 DNA stays, 45 bases, in frame from base 1. According to the germline V gene, CDR1 reads WSHSY and CDR2 reads SAAADI. V ends up 7 bases short and J 7 bases short, with an unmatched junction base count of 10. The cohort consisted of approximately 670 healthy bone marrow donors. All cohort members were sampled while nominally healthy, although unrecorded immune exposures were likely present. The donor was CMV seropositive and belonged to the group of 250 to 300 seropositive cohort members. A peripheral blood sample was provided by each donor, and peripheral blood mononuclear cells were used for TCR beta sequencing. The Qiagen DNeasy Blood Extraction Kit was used to extract genomic DNA from the blood cell samples. Points the paper makes about the study in general: According to a later analysis, most CMV-associated TCR beta chains appeared to be HLA-restricted, and the HLA associations seemed to be driven largely by CMV exposure. HLA typing was unavailable for some donors at each locus, so association tests used only the typed subset. Sequencing depth was assumed to be roughly uniform across donors in the presence/absence analyses, though that assumption may not hold. In a later analysis, HLA-associated TCR beta chains were found to be more clonally expanded and to have lower generation probabilities than equally common non-associated chains. While some public TCRs were present in many individuals, most TCR sequences turned up only very rarely across donors. Because counts were too low, roughly 17 rarely observed V segments, including chromosome 9 orphons, were left out of the earlier analysis of a few hundred of the donors. Immune exposure information for the cohort was limited to CMV serostatus. A further reported finding was that TCR beta sequences accurately predicted the HLA-A and HLA-B alleles for most subjects in the first cohort. The authors suggested that the approach could potentially be generalized to other disease states and immunological phenotypes. V-gene and J-gene trimming of TCR beta chains was associated with a missense DCLRE1C variant in a later genetic analysis, and the association was replicated in an independent cohort. A later analysis reported that several top co-occurrence clusters appeared linked to parvovirus B19, influenza, CMV and Epstein-Barr virus. A total of roughly 160 TCR beta chains were listed by the study as associated with cytomegalovirus. Linkage disequilibrium might explain the correlated functional status among segregating V segments, but an unknown experimental factor could not be ruled out. Only TCR beta chains were sequenced in this cohort, and the absence of alpha or paired-chain data limited detectable features. According to a later genetic analysis, donors in an Asian-associated ancestry cluster had fewer N-insertions in productive TCRs than the roughly 660-donor mean. A group of highly shared sequence variants was considered likely to be a technical artifact of the sequencing pipeline. In an earlier analysis of around 500 of the donors, most TCR beta V segments appeared in productive rearrangements about 87% or about 30% of the time, broadly matching IMGT annotations. The classifier was reported to diagnose cytomegalovirus status with high specificity and sensitivity in both the original and validation cohorts. In vitro tests confirmed that three of the cytomegalovirus-associated TCR beta chains recognize cytomegalovirus antigens. A later analysis found that TCR association rates varied across HLA loci, with DRB1 alleles showing the most associated TCRs and HLA-C alleles the fewest. When HLA alleles, especially DR and DQ, strongly co-occurred, TCR associations were difficult to assign to individual alleles. Some IMGT-functional V segments, including TRBV6-2 and TRBV6-3, could not be told apart with the 87-base-pair reads, so those segments were excluded. At a false discovery rate of 0.05, a later analysis linked about 17,000 TCR beta sequences to specific HLA alleles.

Material: PBMCs. Rearrangement joined TRBV10-2 to TRBJ2-2; TRBD2 matches 9 bases in the middle. The source is a woman between 50 and 59 years old in good health and CMV-seropositive. This receptor has the CDR3 CASTLAGSPGGELFF. The nucleotide sequence reads TGCGCCAGCACGCTAGCGGGGTCCCCGGGCGGGGAGCTGTTTTTT.